The 26 T cell receptor beta chains in this list originate from one sample, sequenced in a study of CD8 T cells in Susac syndrome. RNA in amounts of roughly 0.5 to 1 ug was reverse transcribed with random hexamers. Each CDR3 protein is one row after TCRdb ran MiXCR on the immunoSEQ multiplex PCR reads. The data show 95,000 to 150,000 distinct CDR3 sequences, approximately 96% seen once. The sample consisted of CD4+ T cells from PBMCs. Source of these receptors: a human donor with Susac syndrome.

The gene calls are TRBV29-1 and TRBJ2-1; D gene ambiguous. V lost 7 bases and J lost 1, with 11 bases in between. This CDR3 has 13 residues. The germline gives CDR1 SQVTM, CDR2 ANQGSEA. CDR3 sequence: CSGSINSYNEQFF. The CDR3 bases are TGCAGCGGGAGCATTAATTCCTACAATGAGCAGTTCTTC.

This rearrangement joins TRBV20-1 to TRBJ1-2, with D maybe TRBD1 (5 bases). The CDR3 loop spans 8 amino acids. Germline V CDR1 and CDR2: DFQATT, SNEGSKA (reference sequence). Trimming removed 6 bases at V and 12 bases at J, with 8 bases between. CDR3 protein: CSAPGHTF. The CDR3 DNA reads as TGCAGTGCCCCGGGACACACCTTC.

V is TRBV4-1 and J is TRBJ2-3, with D unclear. CDR3 length: 17 amino acids. V lost 0 bases to trimming and J lost 2 bases, with 15 bases between them. Germline V gene data show CDR1 as MGHRA and CDR2 as YSYEKL. The CDR3 DNA reads TGCGCCAGCAGCCAAGATACTATTGTGATAGACACAGATACGCAGTATTTT. Translation: CASSQDTIVIDTDTQYF.

This chain connects TRBV29-1 to TRBJ1-1; D gene uncertain. Germline CDR1 and CDR2: SQVTM and ANQGSEA. The length of the CDR3 is 13 residues. V was shortened by 0 bases and J by 2 bases, with 7 bases between the two germline ends. The CDR3 DNA is TGCAGCGTTGAAGAGGTAAAAAACACTGAAGCTTTCTTT. Translation: CSVEEVKNTEAFF.

The chain has TRBV28 and TRBJ2-7; D is possibly TRBD1 (6 bases). This CDR3 has 12 residues. From germline, CDR1 is MDHEN and CDR2 SYDVKM. V lost 5 bases and J 7 bases, leaving 12 bases between the germline ends. The CDR3 DNA follows: TGTGCCAGCAGTCCCAGGGGTCGGGAGCAGTACTTC. Translation: CASSPRGREQYF.

The chain joins TRBV30 to TRBJ2-7; 8 bases line up with TRBD1. The CDR3 contains 12 residues. Germline V gives CDR1 GTSNPN, CDR2 SVGIG (reference sequence). V trimming: 3 bases; J trimming: 3 bases; junction bases outside the gene matches: 1. This chain's CDR3 is CAWRQGGYEQYF. The CDR3 DNA sequence: TGTGCCTGGAGACAGGGGGGCTACGAGCAGTACTTC.

The V gene is TRBV9, the J gene TRBJ2-5; D unclear. Germline CDR1 reads SGDLS; CDR2 reads YYNGEE. The CDR3 spans 13 residues. With 1 base removed from V and 1 base from J, the gap between germline ends came to 5 bases. The CDR3 sequence: CASSVNSQETQYF. DNA of the CDR3: TGTGCCAGCAGCGTAAATAGCCAAGAGACCCAGTACTTC.

Only one count was recorded for this clonotype. The J gene is TRBJ1-1, the V gene TRBV20-1; 7 bases line up with TRBD1. CDR3 length: 13 residues. Trimming took 4 bases from V and 3 from J; bases not matched to a gene: 5. Germline values: CDR1 DFQATT, CDR2 SNEGSKA (reference sequence). For the CDR3, the DNA is TGCAGTGCTACCAGACAGGGATACACTGAAGCTTTCTTT. This encodes CSATRQGYTEAFF.

This chain links TRBV15 with TRBJ2-1, with no clear D. Trimming removed 5 bases at V and 7 bases at J, with 12 bases between. The CDR3 is 13 amino acids. Per germline, CDR1 LNHNV and CDR2 YYDKDF (reference sequence). CDR3 in amino acids: CATSPLVSNEQFF. The DNA of the CDR3 is TGTGCCACCAGCCCTTTGGTTTCTAATGAGCAGTTCTTC.

The gene calls are TRBV7-9 and TRBJ2-7, with D perhaps matching TRBD1 or TRBD2 (5 bases each). From germline, CDR1 is SEHNR and CDR2 FQNEAQ (reference sequence). The V end was cut by 5 bases, the J end by 6 bases, with 14 bases between. The length of the CDR3 is 13 residues. CDR3 protein: CASSISGTPEQYF. In DNA, the CDR3 is TGTGCCAGCAGCATCTCCGGGACGCCCGAGCAGTACTTC.

The chain links TRBV12-3 or TRBV12-4 to TRBJ1-2; TRBD1 might be the D (6 bases). V gave up 7 bases and J gave up 4 bases, with 13 bases separating them. The CDR3 runs to 13 residues. Here the CDR3 DNA reads TGTGCCAGCACCCCGACAGGCCTCTATGGCTACACCTTC. Translation: CASTPTGLYGYTF.

This chain links TRBV3-1 with TRBJ2-7; unclear D gene. The V gene's germline CDR1 is LGHDT and CDR2 YNNKEL (reference sequence). The CDR3 runs to 14 residues. The V end lost 0 bases, the J end lost 6 bases, and 12 bases lay between the germline ends. The CDR3 nucleotides read TGTGCCAGCAGCCAAGAGGCAAGCCCAGGCGAGCAGTACTTC. This translates into CASSQEASPGEQYF.

This chain uses TRBV10-3 with TRBJ1-2; possible D gene TRBD1, 6 bases. The CDR3 totals 16 residues. Trimming stripped 4 bases from V and 3 bases from J, with 18 bases between. Germline V gives CDR1 ENHRY, CDR2 SYGVKD. The CDR3 here is CAISVGFVAGDYGYTF. The CDR3 DNA reads as TGTGCCATCAGTGTGGGCTTCGTGGCAGGGGACTATGGCTACACCTTC.

The V gene is TRBV10-3, the J gene TRBJ2-7, with 11 bases lining up with TRBD1. The germline V gene encodes CDR1 ENHRY and CDR2 SYGVKD. The CDR3 sequence is 15 residues long. V lost 0 bases, J lost 6 bases, and 4 bases stayed unmatched. CDR3: CAISESRGTGGEQYF. The CDR3 region has the DNA TGTGCCATCAGTGAGTCGAGGGGGACAGGGGGCGAGCAGTACTTC.

The chain carries TRBV20-1 and TRBJ2-3, with D possibly matching TRBD2 (6 bases). Between the trimmed V and J ends, which lost 5 bases and 6 bases, there was a span of 15 bases. Germline CDR1 is DFQATT and CDR2 is SNEGSKA (reference sequence). The CDR3 has 13 residues. CDR3 sequence: CSAPRDSVDTQYF. CDR3 nucleotides: TGCAGTGCTCCCCGGGACTCCGTTGATACGCAGTATTTT.

The rearrangement joins TRBV30 to TRBJ2-1; D remains unclear. The CDR3 runs 13 residues. Trimming removed 5 bases at V and 0 bases at J, with 8 bases between. CDR1 is GTSNPN, CDR2 SVGIG, per germline (reference sequence). For the CDR3, the DNA is TGTGCCTGGTATAGGATCTCCTACAATGAGCAGTTCTTC. Encoded protein: CAWYRISYNEQFF. Full variable domain (outside the CDR3, taken from reference TRBV30 and TRBJ2-1): SQTIHQWPATLVQPVGSPLSLECTVEGTSNPNLYWYRQAAGRGLQLLFYSVGIGQISSEVPQNLSASRPQDRQFILSSKKLLLSDSGFYLCAWYRISYNEQFFGPGTRLTVL.

This clonotype was seen a single time. The chain is built from TRBV5-1 and TRBJ2-1; D gene uncertain. The CDR3 sequence is 11 residues long. Trimming shortened V by 6 bases and J by 4 bases, and 5 bases separated the two germline ends. CDR1 and CDR2 (germline): SGHRS, YFSETQ. Written as DNA, the CDR3 is TGCGCCAGCAAGGAGTACAATGAGCAGTTCTTC. Protein: CASKEYNEQFF.

This rearrangement joins TRBV5-6 to TRBJ1-5; no clear D gene. CDR3 length: 15 amino acids. Trimming took 4 bases from V and 3 from J, leaving 14 bases between them. Germline V gives CDR1 SGHDT, CDR2 YYEEEE. The CDR3 nucleotides read TGTGCCAGCAGCGCGGGTGGCAGGAACAATCAGCCCCAGCATTTT. Protein product: CASSAGGRNNQPQHF.

The sample holds one count of this clonotype. The chain has TRBV20-1 and TRBJ1-1, with D possibly being TRBD1 (6 bases). CDR3 size: 12 residues. Looked up from germline, CDR1 is DFQATT and CDR2 is SNEGSKA (reference sequence). Trimming cost V 6 bases and J 5 bases, with 13 bases left between them. CDR3 protein: CSARQDRTEAFF. The CDR3 coding sequence is TGCAGTGCCCGACAGGATAGGACTGAAGCTTTCTTT.

V gene TRBV29-1 combines with J gene TRBJ2-5; the match to TRBD1 covers 12 bases. The CDR3 is made up of 14 amino acids. Germline V CDR1 and CDR2: SQVTM, ANQGSEA. Losses at the gene ends were 5 bases for V and 5 bases for J; bases not matched to a gene: 6. DNA of the CDR3: TGCAGCGTTACCGGGACAGGGGGCTGGGAGACCCAGTACTTC. Encoded protein: CSVTGTGGWETQYF.

The chain carries TRBV29-1 and TRBJ1-5, with a tentative D call TRBD1 (6 bases). Germline V gene lookup returns CDR1 SQVTM and CDR2 ANQGSEA. This CDR3 spans 13 amino acids. The ends were cut back, 6 bases at V and 4 bases at J, with 13 bases in the middle. Here the CDR3 DNA reads TGCAGCGTCGAGGACAGCCAGAATCAGCCCCAGCATTTT. It is translated as CSVEDSQNQPQHF.

The chain combines TRBV12-3 or TRBV12-4 with TRBJ1-3, with a possible D match to TRBD1 (6 bases). V dropped 7 bases and J dropped 3 bases, with 13 bases sitting between them. The CDR3 loop spans 14 amino acids. This chain's CDR3 is CASTMDSRGNTIYF. CDR3 DNA sequence: TGTGCCAGCACCATGGACAGCCGTGGAAACACCATATATTTT.

The chain combines TRBV29-1 with TRBJ1-4; possibly TRBD1 for D (5 bases). Germline CDR1 SQVTM, CDR2 ANQGSEA. The length of the CDR3 is 13 residues. The germline V and J ends were trimmed by 8 bases and 5 bases, with 15 bases remaining between them. CDR3 in amino acids: CSFRPGGNEKLFF. DNA of the CDR3: TGCAGCTTCCGGCCGGGGGGGAATGAAAAACTGTTTTTT.

The count of this clonotype is one. The rearrangement uses TRBV9 and TRBJ2-1; TRBD1 is a possible D gene (6 bases). CDR1 is SGDLS, CDR2 YYNGEE, per germline. Trimming removed 0 bases at V and 6 bases at J, with 16 bases between. This CDR3 has 16 amino acids. CDR3 nucleotide sequence: TGTGCCAGCAGCGTAGGGTCCAGGGGCGCCTCCAATGAGCAGTTCTTC. Its protein product is CASSVGSRGASNEQFF.

V is TRBV12-3 or TRBV12-4 and J is TRBJ2-5; 9 bases align to TRBD2. This CDR3 comprises 15 residues. The junction had 5 bases not matched to a gene; V was cut back by 5 bases and J by 1 base. CDR3 protein: CASSPDSGSQETQYF. As DNA, the CDR3 is TGTGCCAGCAGTCCGGATAGCGGGAGCCAAGAGACCCAGTACTTC.

This clonotype has a single count. This chain links TRBV20-1 with TRBJ1-2, with D tentatively TRBD1 (5 bases). Per the germline V gene, CDR1 is DFQATT and CDR2 is SNEGSKA (reference sequence). Trimming stripped 6 bases from V and 6 bases from J, with 17 bases between. The CDR3 sequence is 13 residues long. CDR3 in DNA: TGCAGTGCCAGCAACCCAGGGTTGCATGGCTACACCTTC. Translating it yields CSASNPGLHGYTF.